The entry below describes one TCR beta chain. These data come from a study of OX40 agonist ivuxolimab in advanced cancers. Clones were read by immunoSEQ multiplex PCR, and TCRdb kept only the in-frame ones, dropping some. The sample records some 77,000 clones, less than 95% being singletons. Germline CDR1 and CDR2: SGHNT and YYREEE (reference sequence). Trimming removed 2 bases from V and 4 bases from J, with 15 bases in between. The CDR3 contains 15 residues. V is TRBV5-4 and J is TRBJ2-5; a weak D match, TRBD2 (6 bases). The input for sequencing was CD4+ or CD8+ T cells sorted from blood, taken in a trial of the OX40 agonist ivuxolimab. The TCR comes from an adult with an advanced solid tumor such as melanoma, head and neck, liver or kidney cancer. CDR3 nucleotide sequence: TGTGCCAGCAGCTTTTGGGGGAGGAAGGGAGAGACCCAGTACTTC. Protein sequence: CASSFWGRKGETQYF.